The 15 T cell receptor beta chains below come from one sample, sequenced in a study of T cells in Graves' hyperthyroidism and ophthalmopathy. TCR beta CDR3 region amplification was performed from RNA transcripts. The HTBI set primed first-round TCR CDR3 RT-PCR. Via MiXCR, TCRdb re-called the multiplex PCR reads, giving one row per CDR3 protein. The sample consists of fewer than 850,000 distinct CDR3 sequences, 15% to 20% of them appearing once. Source material: blood. The receptor source for this set is a man in his fifties with Graves' hyperthyroidism.

This clonotype was picked up a small number of times. The V call is TRBV9, the J call TRBJ2-5; D is unresolved. The CDR3 has 14 residues. The germline V gene encodes CDR1 SGDLS and CDR2 YYNGEE. V was pared by 0 bases and J by 5 bases, with 11 bases between. CDR3 sequence reads: CASSVGGFYETQYF. CDR3 DNA sequence: TGTGCCAGCAGCGTAGGTGGGTTCTACGAGACCCAGTACTTC.

This clonotype was recorded at least ten times. The chain has TRBV7-2 and TRBJ2-1; 8 bases map to TRBD1. CDR3 length: 15 amino acids. CDR1 and CDR2 (germline): SGHTA, FQGNSA. J lost 8 bases, V lost 3 bases, and 9 bases had no gene match. The CDR3 DNA follows: TGTGCCAGCAGCTTTGGACAGGGCTTAGTGGATGAGCAGTTCTTC. Protein: CASSFGQGLVDEQFF. Filled out from reference TRBV7-2 and TRBJ2-1, the complete variable domain reads GAGVSQSPSNKVTEKGKDVELRCDPISGHTALYWYRQSLGQGLEFLIYFQGNSAPDKSGLPSDRFSAERTGGSVSTLTIQRTQQEDSAVYLCASSFGQGLVDEQFFGPGTRLTVL.

The sample holds many counts of this clonotype. The genes are TRBV12-3 or TRBV12-4 and TRBJ1-2, with D hard to call. V was shortened by 3 bases and J by 3 bases, with 5 bases between the two germline ends. The CDR3 length is 12 residues. CDR3 sequence reads: CASSFEHYGYTF. The DNA of the CDR3 is TGTGCCAGCAGTTTTGAACACTATGGCTACACCTTC.

The genes are TRBV7-9 and TRBJ1-3; a possible D gene is TRBD1 (6 bases). Trimming stripped 2 bases from V and 0 bases from J, with 20 bases between. CDR3 length: 19 amino acids. Germline assignment: CDR1 SEHNR and CDR2 FQNEAQ (reference sequence). The CDR3 loop is CASSLFLEDSLNSGNTIYF. The CDR3 DNA is TGTGCCAGCAGCTTATTCCTTGAGGACAGCCTCAACTCTGGAAACACCATATATTTT.

The V and J genes are TRBV6-1 and TRBJ2-6; TRBD1 matches at 9 bases. The CDR3 consists of 19 residues. V was pared by 6 bases and J by 2 bases, with 14 bases of the junction left unmatched. CDR1 is MNHNS, CDR2 SASEGT, per germline. The CDR3 nucleotides read TGTGCCAGCAGCCCCCGTGGGACAGGGCCTTTCCCTGGGGCCAACGTCCTGACTTTC. It specifies CASSPRGTGPFPGANVLTF.

This clonotype was detected ten times or more. J is TRBJ1-1 and V is TRBV29-1; D is undetermined. Germline V CDR1 and CDR2: SQVTM, ANQGSEA. The V end was cut by 6 bases, the J end by 4 bases, with 21 bases between. The CDR3 spans 15 residues. Here the CDR3 reads CSVPPKWGGGTEAFF. The CDR3 bases are TGCAGCGTCCCCCCCAAGTGGGGTGGAGGCACTGAAGCTTTCTTT.

This clonotype was seen only a few times. A much larger clone lies one base from this, so it may be a read error. The CDR3 reads CVTSDRVPGELFF. Written as DNA, the CDR3 is TGTGTCACCTCGGACAGGGTCCCCGGGGAGCTGTTTTTT. The rearrangement joins TRBV28 to TRBJ2-2, with 8 bases matching TRBD1. This CDR3 has 13 residues. CDR1 and CDR2 (germline): MDHEN, SYDVKM. Filled out from reference TRBV28 and TRBJ2-2, the complete variable domain reads DVKVTQSSRYLVKRTGEKVFLECVQDMDHENMFWYRQDPGLGLRLIYFSYDVKMKEKGDIPEGYSVSREKKERFSLILESASTNQTSMYLCVTSDRVPGELFFGEGSRLTVL.

This clonotype was detected only a few times. V and J are TRBV10-3 and TRBJ2-3; TRBD2 is a possible D gene (6 bases). Between the trimmed V and J ends, which lost 2 bases and 1 base, there was a span of 10 bases. This CDR3 is built from 15 residues. Germline V gene lookup returns CDR1 ENHRY and CDR2 SYGVKD. The CDR3 reads CAISEEWRGTDTQYF. The CDR3 region has the DNA TGTGCCATCAGTGAGGAGTGGAGGGGCACAGATACGCAGTATTTT.

This clonotype was counted ten times or more. The chain employs TRBV5-1 and TRBJ1-1; D possibly corresponds to TRBD1 (6 bases). CDR1 and CDR2 from the germline V gene are SGHRS and YFSETQ. V was cut by 2 bases and J by 6 bases, with 14 bases left in between. The CDR3 extends over 14 amino acids. The CDR3 loop is CASSFAGVSAEAFF. The DNA for the CDR3 is TGCGCCAGCAGCTTCGCAGGGGTCAGTGCTGAAGCTTTCTTT.

This clonotype was seen ten or more times. The chain has TRBV20-1 and TRBJ1-2; 7 nucleotides match TRBD1. J was trimmed by 3 bases and V by 7 bases; bases with no gene match: 8. In germline, CDR1 is DFQATT, CDR2 SNEGSKA (reference sequence). CDR3 size: 13 residues. In DNA, the CDR3 is TGCAGTGTCAGACAGGGCAAGGACTATGGCTACACCTTC. Its translation: CSVRQGKDYGYTF.

Only a few counts were recorded for this clonotype. The DNA for the CDR3 is TGCGCCAGCAGCTTGGCCAGGCTAGCGGGAGTATCGGAGACCCAGTACTTC. It specifies CASSLARLAGVSETQYF. This sequence joins TRBV5-1 and TRBJ2-5; 10 nucleotides match TRBD2. V shed 0 bases and J 5 bases; nucleotides not matched to a gene: 10. This CDR3 contains 17 residues. Germline CDR1 reads SGHRS; CDR2 reads YFSETQ.

For this clonotype: A much bigger clone sits one base away, suggesting this may be a read error. The chain links TRBV7-3 to TRBJ2-3; D remains unclear. Germline values: CDR1 SGHTA, CDR2 FQGTGA. V lost 5 bases, J lost 0 bases, and 6 bases lay in between. The CDR3 length is 13 residues. CDR3 nucleotide sequence: TGTGCCAGCAGCACCACTAGCACAGATACGCAGTATTTT. As protein: CASSTTSTDTQYF.

The gene calls are TRBV19 and TRBJ2-7; 8 nucleotides match TRBD1. The V gene's germline CDR1 is LNHDA and CDR2 SQIVND (reference sequence). This CDR3 is 18 amino acids long. The trim removed 3 bases at V and 3 bases at J, leaving 16 bases unmatched. CDR3 coding DNA: TGTGCCAGTAGTATCGGAAGGGTATTAGGACAGGGACTCTACGAGCAGTACTTC. Its translation is CASSIGRVLGQGLYEQYF.

This clonotype was recorded at least ten times. The DNA of the CDR3 is TGTGCCAGCAGTGCCCAACAGGGAGCGGGGAATGAGCAGTTCTTC. Translated, it gives CASSAQQGAGNEQFF. V usage is TRBV6-2 or TRBV6-3 and J usage is TRBJ2-1, with D perhaps matching TRBD2 (7 bases). V lost 5 bases to trimming and J lost 7 bases, with 18 bases between them. The CDR3 totals 15 residues. Germline V gene sequence: CDR1 MNHEY, CDR2 SVGEGT.

This clonotype has just a few counts. A junction boundary mismatches the germline segment, possibly from a read error. The J gene is TRBJ1-1, the V gene TRBV11-2; the D gene is possibly TRBD1 (6 bases). This CDR3 region has 14 residues. CDR1 SGHAT and CDR2 FQNNGV come from the germline V gene. The DNA for the CDR3 is TGTGCCAGCACCAAAGGGGGACTGAACACTGAAGCTCTCTTT. This translates into CASTKGGLNTEALF.